This entry lists 10 T cell receptor beta chains sequenced from one sample in a study of human T cells and chemical hapten exposure. MiXCR, run by TCRdb on the RACE reads, gives a single entry per CDR3 protein. Seen here are about 81,000 distinct CDR3 sequences, 6% to 9% observed once, and the top ten hold about 1.4%. Sample time point: patch test 1, 2 weeks after DPC sensitization. Treatment of the sample: therapeutic diphenylcyclopropenone sensitization with weekly scalp DPC. The sequences come from whole blood, collected in connection with sensitization to the hapten diphenylcyclopropenone (DPC). Receptors originate from a woman under 40 with alopecia areata. Some clones in this sample may be carry-over from other donors' samples.

The table lists this clonotype with many counts. The chain is built from TRBV14 and TRBJ2-7; 7 positions match TRBD2. Germline lookup yields CDR1 SGHDN and CDR2 FVKESK. This CDR3 is built from 15 residues. V lost 0 bases to trimming and J lost 7 bases; unmatched junction nucleotides: 9. CDR3 in DNA: TGTGCCAGCAGCCAAGATTGGCCGATGCGGGAGGAGCAGTACTTC. Protein product: CASSQDWPMREEQYF.

This clonotype was seen at least ten times. V usage is TRBV5-1 and J usage is TRBJ1-1, with a tentative D call TRBD1 (6 bases). Trimming took off 4 bases at V and 6 bases at J, with 22 bases between the two ends. This CDR3 is 16 amino acids long. The germline gives CDR1 SGHRS, CDR2 YFSETQ. The DNA of the CDR3 is TGCGCCAGCAGCCCGGACAGCAGTGTGTTAAACGCTGAAGCTTTCTTT. Translation: CASSPDSSVLNAEAFF.

This clonotype was recorded at least ten times. This chain uses TRBV6-2 or TRBV6-3 with TRBJ1-5, with 8 bases matching TRBD1. Per germline, CDR1 MNHEY and CDR2 SVGEGT. The length of the CDR3 is 14 residues. Trimming removed 2 bases from V and 4 bases from J; junction bases left unmatched: 1. In DNA form, the CDR3 reads TGTGCCAGCAGTTACGGACAGGGTAATCAGCCCCAGCATTTT. Translated, it gives CASSYGQGNQPQHF.

This clonotype was seen only a few times. This rearrangement joins TRBV27 to TRBJ1-1; 10 positions match TRBD1. V was pared by 6 bases and J by 1 base, with 17 bases of the junction left unmatched. Germline assignment: CDR1 MNHEY and CDR2 SMNVEV (reference sequence). This CDR3 spans 19 amino acids. In nucleotides, the CDR3 is TGTGCCAGCAGACCCACAAACCCGGGACAGGGGAAACCGAACACTGAAGCTTTCTTT. Translated: CASRPTNPGQGKPNTEAFF.

This clonotype was counted ten times or more. This chain joins TRBV6-5 and TRBJ1-2; D is unclear. The germline gives CDR1 MNHEY, CDR2 SVGAGI. The CDR3 runs 15 residues. V shed 8 bases and J shed 2 bases, with 18 bases lying between them. CDR3 in DNA: TGTGCCAGCCGGGCAGGCTATACGCCAAACTATGGCTACACCTTC. Protein product: CASRAGYTPNYGYTF.

The chain combines TRBV20-1 with TRBJ1-1; D is uncertain. Trimming left V 3 bases short and J 0 bases short, with 11 bases between. The germline CDR1 and CDR2 sequences are DFQATT and SNEGSKA (reference sequence). The CDR3 loop spans 14 amino acids. In DNA, the CDR3 is TGCAGTGCTAGCGGCGGCGGCATGAACACTGAAGCTTTCTTT. As protein: CSASGGGMNTEAFF.

V gene TRBV11-2 combines with J gene TRBJ2-3; 8 bases are a match to TRBD1. V was clipped by 5 bases and J by 6 bases; unmatched bases: 10. Germline V gene lookup returns CDR1 SGHAT and CDR2 FQNNGV. The CDR3 covers 15 residues. The chain's CDR3 is CASSPARDRLDTQYF. The CDR3 DNA is TGTGCCAGCAGCCCAGCCCGGGACAGGTTGGATACGCAGTATTTT.

The chain recombines TRBV2 with TRBJ2-3, with TRBD2 matching over 9 bases. V was clipped by 6 bases and J by 0 bases; unmatched bases: 4. CDR1 is SNHLY, CDR2 FYNNEI, per germline. The CDR3 covers 15 residues. The CDR3 DNA is TGTGCCAGCAGCCCTAGCGGGGCTAGCACAGATACGCAGTATTTT. Amino acids: CASSPSGASTDTQYF.

This chain connects TRBV7-2 to TRBJ2-7, with 7 positions matching TRBD2. J lost 3 bases, V lost 5 bases, and 13 bases had no gene match. The CDR3 sequence is 16 residues long. Germline V gene data show CDR1 as SGHTA and CDR2 as FQGNSA. CDR3 bases: TGTGCCAGCAGCGCACACGTGGGCGGGGGATTCTACGAGCAGTACTTC. Translation: CASSAHVGGGFYEQYF.

The chain joins TRBV5-1 to TRBJ2-7; D is ambiguous. The CDR3 is made up of 15 amino acids. Per the germline V gene, CDR1 is SGHRS and CDR2 is YFSETQ. Trimming left V 4 bases short and J 0 bases short, with 14 bases between. The CDR3 is CASSTNSQVSYEQYF. For the CDR3, the DNA is TGCGCCAGCAGCACGAACAGCCAAGTCTCCTACGAGCAGTACTTC. Drawing the rest from reference TRBV5-1 and TRBJ2-7, the complete variable domain is KAGVTQTPRYLIKTRGQQVTLSCSPISGHRSVSWYQQTPGQGLQFLFEYFSETQRNKGNFPGRFSGRQFSNSRSEMNVSTLELGDSALYLCASSTNSQVSYEQYFGPGTRLTVT.